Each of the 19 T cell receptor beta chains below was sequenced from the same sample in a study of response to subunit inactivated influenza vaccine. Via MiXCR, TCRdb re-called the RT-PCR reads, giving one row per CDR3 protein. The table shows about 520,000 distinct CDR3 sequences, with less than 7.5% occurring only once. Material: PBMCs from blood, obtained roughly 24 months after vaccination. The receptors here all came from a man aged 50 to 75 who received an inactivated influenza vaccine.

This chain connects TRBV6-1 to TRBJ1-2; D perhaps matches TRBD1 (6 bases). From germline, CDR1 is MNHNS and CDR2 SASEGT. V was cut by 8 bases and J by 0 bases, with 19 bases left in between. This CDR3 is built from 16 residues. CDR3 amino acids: CASAEFRDITNYGYTF. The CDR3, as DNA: TGTGCCAGCGCCGAATTTAGGGACATAACTAACTATGGCTACACCTTC.

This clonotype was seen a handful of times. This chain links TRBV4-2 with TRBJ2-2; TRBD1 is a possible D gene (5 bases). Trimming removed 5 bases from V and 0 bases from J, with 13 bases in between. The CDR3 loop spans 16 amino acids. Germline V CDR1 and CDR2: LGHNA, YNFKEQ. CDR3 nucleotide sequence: TGTGCCAGCAGCACGAGGACACGCGCGAACACCGGGGAGCTGTTTTTT. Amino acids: CASSTRTRANTGELFF.

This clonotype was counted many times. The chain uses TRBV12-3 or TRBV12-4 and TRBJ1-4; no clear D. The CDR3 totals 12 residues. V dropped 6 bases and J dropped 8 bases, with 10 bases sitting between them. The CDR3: CASSPDWEKLFF. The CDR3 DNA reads TGTGCCAGCAGCCCGGACTGGGAAAAACTGTTTTTT.

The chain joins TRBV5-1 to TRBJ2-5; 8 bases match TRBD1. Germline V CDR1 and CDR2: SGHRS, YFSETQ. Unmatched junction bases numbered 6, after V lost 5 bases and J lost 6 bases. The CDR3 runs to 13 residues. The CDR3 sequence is CASSSDRVKTQYF. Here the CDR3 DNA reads TGCGCCAGCAGTTCGGACAGGGTCAAGACCCAGTACTTC.

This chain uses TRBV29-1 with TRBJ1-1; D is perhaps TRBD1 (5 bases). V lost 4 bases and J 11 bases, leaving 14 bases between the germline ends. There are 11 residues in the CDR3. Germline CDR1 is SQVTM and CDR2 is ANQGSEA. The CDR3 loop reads CSVGGAGWAFF. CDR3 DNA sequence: TGCAGCGTTGGAGGGGCGGGATGGGCTTTCTTT.

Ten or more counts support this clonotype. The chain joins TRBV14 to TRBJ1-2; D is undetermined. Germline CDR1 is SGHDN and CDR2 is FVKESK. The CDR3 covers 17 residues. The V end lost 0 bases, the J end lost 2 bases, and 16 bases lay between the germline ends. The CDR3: CASSQDKAFLWNYGYTF. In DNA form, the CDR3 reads TGTGCCAGCAGCCAAGATAAAGCGTTCCTTTGGAACTATGGCTACACCTTC.

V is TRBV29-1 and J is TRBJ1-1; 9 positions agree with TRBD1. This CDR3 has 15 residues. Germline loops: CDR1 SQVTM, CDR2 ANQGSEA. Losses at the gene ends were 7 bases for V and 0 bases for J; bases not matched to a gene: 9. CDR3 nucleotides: TGCAGCGCCTCGGACAGGGGCTTCATGAACACTGAAGCTTTCTTT. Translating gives CSASDRGFMNTEAFF.

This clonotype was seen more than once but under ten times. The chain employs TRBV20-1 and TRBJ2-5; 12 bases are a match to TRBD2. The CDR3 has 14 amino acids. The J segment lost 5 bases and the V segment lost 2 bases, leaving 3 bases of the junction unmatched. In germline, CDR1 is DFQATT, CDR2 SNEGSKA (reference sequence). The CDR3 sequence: CSARTLAGGETQYF. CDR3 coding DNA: TGCAGTGCTAGAACCCTAGCGGGAGGGGAGACCCAGTACTTC.

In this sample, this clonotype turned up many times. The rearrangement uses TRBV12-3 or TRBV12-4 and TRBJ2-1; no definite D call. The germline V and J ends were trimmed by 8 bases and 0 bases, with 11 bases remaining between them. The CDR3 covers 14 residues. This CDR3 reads CASSPLSSYNEQFF. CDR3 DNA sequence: TGTGCCAGCTCACCGCTCTCCTCCTACAATGAGCAGTTCTTC.

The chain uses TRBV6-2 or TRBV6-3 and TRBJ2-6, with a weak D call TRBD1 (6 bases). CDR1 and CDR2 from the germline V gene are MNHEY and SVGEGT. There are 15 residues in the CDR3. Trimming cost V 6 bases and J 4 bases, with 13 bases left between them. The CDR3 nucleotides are TGTGCCAGCAGCGCACAGGGCTCCGGGGCCAACGTCCTGACTTTC. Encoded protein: CASSAQGSGANVLTF.

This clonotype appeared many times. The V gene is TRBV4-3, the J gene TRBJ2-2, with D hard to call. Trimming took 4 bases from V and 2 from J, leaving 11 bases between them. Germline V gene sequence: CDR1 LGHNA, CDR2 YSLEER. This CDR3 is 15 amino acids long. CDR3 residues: CASSPSSDNTGELFF. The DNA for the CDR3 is TGCGCCAGCAGCCCCAGTTCAGATAACACCGGGGAGCTGTTTTTT.

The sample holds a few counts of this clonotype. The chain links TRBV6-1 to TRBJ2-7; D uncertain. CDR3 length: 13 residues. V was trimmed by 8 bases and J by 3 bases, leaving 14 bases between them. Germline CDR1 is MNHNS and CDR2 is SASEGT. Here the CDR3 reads CASALGSNYEQYF. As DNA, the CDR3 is TGTGCCAGCGCGTTAGGCTCTAACTACGAGCAGTACTTC.

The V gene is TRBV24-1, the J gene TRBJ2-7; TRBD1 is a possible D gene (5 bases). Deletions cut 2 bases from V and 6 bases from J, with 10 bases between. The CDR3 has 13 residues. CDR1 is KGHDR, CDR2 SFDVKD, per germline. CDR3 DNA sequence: TGTGCCACCAGTGATTATAGGGGCCGCGAGCAGTACTTC. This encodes CATSDYRGREQYF.

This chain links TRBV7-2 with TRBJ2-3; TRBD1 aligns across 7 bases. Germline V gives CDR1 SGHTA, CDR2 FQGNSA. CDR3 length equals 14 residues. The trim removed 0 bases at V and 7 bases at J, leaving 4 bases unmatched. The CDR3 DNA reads TGTGCCAGCAGCTTAGCTTCCAGGGGGAATACGCAGTATTTT. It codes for CASSLASRGNTQYF.

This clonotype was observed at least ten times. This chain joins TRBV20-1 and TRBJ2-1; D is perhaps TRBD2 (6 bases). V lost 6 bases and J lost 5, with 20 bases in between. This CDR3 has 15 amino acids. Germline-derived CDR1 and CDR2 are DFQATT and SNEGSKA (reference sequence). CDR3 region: CSAPLGREAHNEQFF. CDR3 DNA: TGCAGTGCCCCCCTAGGCAGGGAGGCCCACAATGAGCAGTTCTTC.

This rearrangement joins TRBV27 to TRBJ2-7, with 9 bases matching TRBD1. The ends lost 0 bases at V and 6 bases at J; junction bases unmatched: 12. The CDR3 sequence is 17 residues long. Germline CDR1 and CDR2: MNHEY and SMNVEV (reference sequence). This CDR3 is CASSLSRSGQGYGEQYF. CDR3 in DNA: TGTGCCAGCAGTTTATCGAGAAGCGGACAGGGGTACGGCGAGCAGTACTTC.

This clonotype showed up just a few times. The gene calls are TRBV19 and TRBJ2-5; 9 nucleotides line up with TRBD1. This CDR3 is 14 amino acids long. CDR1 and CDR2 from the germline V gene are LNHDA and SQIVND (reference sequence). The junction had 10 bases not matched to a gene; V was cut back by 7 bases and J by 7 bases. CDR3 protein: CASNPDRGGGTQYF. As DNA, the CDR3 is TGTGCCAGTAATCCGGACAGGGGCGGTGGGACCCAGTACTTC. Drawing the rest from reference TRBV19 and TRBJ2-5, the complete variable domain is DGGITQSPKYLFRKEGQNVTLSCEQNLNHDAMYWYRQDPGQGLRLIYYSQIVNDFQKGDIAEGYSVSREKKESFPLTVTSAQKNPTAFYLCASNPDRGGGTQYFGPGTRLLVL.

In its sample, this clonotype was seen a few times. The CDR3 here is CATSASSGGHTDTQYF. DNA for the CDR3: TGTGCCACCAGTGCCTCCAGTGGGGGCCACACAGATACGCAGTATTTT. V is TRBV24-1 and J is TRBJ2-3, with D perhaps TRBD1 (6 bases). The CDR3 loop spans 16 amino acids. Trimming took off 5 bases at V and 2 bases at J, with 16 bases between the two ends. CDR1 and CDR2 (germline): KGHDR, SFDVKD.

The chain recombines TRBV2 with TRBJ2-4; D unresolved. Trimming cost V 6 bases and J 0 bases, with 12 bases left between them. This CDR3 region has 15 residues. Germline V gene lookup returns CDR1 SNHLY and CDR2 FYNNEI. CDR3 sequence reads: CASSPTKIAKNIQYF. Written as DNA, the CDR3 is TGTGCCAGCAGCCCGACCAAGATAGCCAAAAACATTCAGTACTTC. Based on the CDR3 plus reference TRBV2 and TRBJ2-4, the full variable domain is EPEVTQTPSHQVTQMGQEVILRCVPISNHLYFYWYRQILGQKVEFLVSFYNNEISEKSEIFDDQFSVERPDGSNFTLKIRSTKLEDSAMYFCASSPTKIAKNIQYFGAGTRLSVL.